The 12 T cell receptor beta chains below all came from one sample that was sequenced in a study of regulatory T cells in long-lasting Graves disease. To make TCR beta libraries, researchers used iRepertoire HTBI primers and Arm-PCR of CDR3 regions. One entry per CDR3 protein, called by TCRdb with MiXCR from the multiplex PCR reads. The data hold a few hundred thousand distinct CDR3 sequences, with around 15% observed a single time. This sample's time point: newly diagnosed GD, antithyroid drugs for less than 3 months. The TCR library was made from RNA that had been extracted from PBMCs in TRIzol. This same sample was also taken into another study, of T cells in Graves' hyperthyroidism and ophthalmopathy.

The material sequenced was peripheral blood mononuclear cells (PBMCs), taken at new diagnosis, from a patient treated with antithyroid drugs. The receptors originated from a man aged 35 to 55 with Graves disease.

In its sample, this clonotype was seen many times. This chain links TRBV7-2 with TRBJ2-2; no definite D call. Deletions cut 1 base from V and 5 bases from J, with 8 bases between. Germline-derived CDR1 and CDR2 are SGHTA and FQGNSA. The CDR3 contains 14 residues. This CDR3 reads CASSLERSTGELFF. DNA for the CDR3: TGTGCCAGCAGCTTAGAGAGATCGACCGGGGAGCTGTTTTTT. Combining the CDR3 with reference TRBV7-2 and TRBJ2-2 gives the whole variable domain GAGVSQSPSNKVTEKGKDVELRCDPISGHTALYWYRQSLGQGLEFLIYFQGNSAPDKSGLPSDRFSAERTGGSVSTLTIQRTQQEDSAVYLCASSLERSTGELFFGEGSRLTVL.

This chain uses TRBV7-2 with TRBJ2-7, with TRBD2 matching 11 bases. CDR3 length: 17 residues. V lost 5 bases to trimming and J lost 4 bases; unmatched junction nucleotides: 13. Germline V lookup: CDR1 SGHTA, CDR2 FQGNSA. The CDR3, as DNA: TGTGCCAGCAGCAACTACCTACTAGCGGGAGTTGAATACGAGCAGTACTTC. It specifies CASSNYLLAGVEYEQYF.

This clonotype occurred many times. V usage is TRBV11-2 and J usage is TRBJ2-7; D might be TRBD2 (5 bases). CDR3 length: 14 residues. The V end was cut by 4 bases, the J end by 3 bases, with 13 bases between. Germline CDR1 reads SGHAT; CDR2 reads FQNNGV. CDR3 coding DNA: TGTGCCAGCAGCTCCGCCCTGGGGAGCTACGAGCAGTACTTC. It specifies CASSSALGSYEQYF.

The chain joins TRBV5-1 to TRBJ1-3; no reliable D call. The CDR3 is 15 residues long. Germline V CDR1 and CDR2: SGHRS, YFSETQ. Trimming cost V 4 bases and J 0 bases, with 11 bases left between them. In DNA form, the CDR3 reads TGCGCCAGCAGCCCCCTCGTAACCTCTGGAAACACCATATATTTT. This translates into CASSPLVTSGNTIYF.

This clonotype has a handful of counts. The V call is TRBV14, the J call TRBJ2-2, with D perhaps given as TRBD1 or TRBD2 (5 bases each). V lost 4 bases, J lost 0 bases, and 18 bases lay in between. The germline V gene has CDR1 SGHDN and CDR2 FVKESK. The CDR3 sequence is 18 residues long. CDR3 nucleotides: TGTGCCAGCAGCCCATCTCTGGTGCAGGGACCGAACACCGGGGAGCTGTTTTTT. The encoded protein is CASSPSLVQGPNTGELFF.

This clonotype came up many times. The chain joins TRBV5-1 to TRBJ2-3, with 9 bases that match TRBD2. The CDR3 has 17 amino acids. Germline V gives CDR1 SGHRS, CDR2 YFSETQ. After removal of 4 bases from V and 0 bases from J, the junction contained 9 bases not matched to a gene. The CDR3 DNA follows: TGCGCCAGCAGCCGGTCCCTAGCGGGGCAAAGCACAGATACGCAGTATTTT. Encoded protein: CASSRSLAGQSTDTQYF.

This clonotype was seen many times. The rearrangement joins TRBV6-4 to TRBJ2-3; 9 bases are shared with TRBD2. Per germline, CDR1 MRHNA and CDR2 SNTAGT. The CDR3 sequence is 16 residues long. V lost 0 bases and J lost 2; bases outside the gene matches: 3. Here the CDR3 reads CASSDSSGGHTDTQYF. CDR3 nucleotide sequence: TGTGCCAGCAGTGACTCAAGCGGGGGGCACACAGATACGCAGTATTTT.

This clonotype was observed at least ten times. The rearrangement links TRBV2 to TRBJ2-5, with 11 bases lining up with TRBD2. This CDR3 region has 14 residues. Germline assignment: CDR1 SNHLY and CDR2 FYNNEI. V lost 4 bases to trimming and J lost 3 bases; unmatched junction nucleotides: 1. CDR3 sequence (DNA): TGTGCCAGCAGTGTGGGACTAGCGGAAGAGACCCAGTACTTC. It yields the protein CASSVGLAEETQYF.

The CDR3 protein is CASSIGAGTGGIQETQYF. The DNA for the CDR3 is TGTGCCAGTAGTATAGGAGCTGGGACAGGGGGGATTCAAGAGACCCAGTACTTC. This chain links TRBV19 with TRBJ2-5, with 11 bases identical to TRBD1. V shed 1 base, J shed 2 bases, and the junction held 9 bases outside the gene matches. Germline loops: CDR1 LNHDA, CDR2 SQIVND (reference sequence). The CDR3 has 18 residues.

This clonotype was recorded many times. CDR3 loop: CASMSGETYEQYF. The CDR3, as DNA: TGTGCCAGCATGTCAGGGGAGACCTACGAGCAGTACTTC. The chain employs TRBV7-8 and TRBJ2-7; D might be TRBD1 (6 bases). V was clipped by 7 bases and J by 2 bases, with 12 bases between them. The CDR3 runs to 13 residues. Germline V gene sequence: CDR1 SGHVS, CDR2 FQNEAQ. Together with reference TRBV7-8 and TRBJ2-7, the CDR3 gives the full variable domain: GAGVSQSPRYKVAKRGQDVALRCDPISGHVSLFWYQQALGQGPEFLTYFQNEAQLDKSGLPSDRFFAERPEGSVSTLKIQRTQQEDSAVYLCASMSGETYEQYFGPGTRLTVT.

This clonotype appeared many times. The CDR3 nucleotides read TGTGCCAGCAGTTTATCTCTGAGCTCCTACAATGAGCAGTTCTTC. Encoded protein: CASSLSLSSYNEQFF. The V call is TRBV28, the J call TRBJ2-1; no definite D call. The germline V gene has CDR1 MDHEN and CDR2 SYDVKM. The CDR3 is made up of 15 amino acids. Trimming left V 1 base short and J 0 bases short, with 7 bases between. The complete variable domain, with remaining parts taken from reference TRBV28 and TRBJ2-1, reads DVKVTQSSRYLVKRTGEKVFLECVQDMDHENMFWYRQDPGLGLRLIYFSYDVKMKEKGDIPEGYSVSREKKERFSLILESASTNQTSMYLCASSLSLSSYNEQFFGPGTRLTVL.

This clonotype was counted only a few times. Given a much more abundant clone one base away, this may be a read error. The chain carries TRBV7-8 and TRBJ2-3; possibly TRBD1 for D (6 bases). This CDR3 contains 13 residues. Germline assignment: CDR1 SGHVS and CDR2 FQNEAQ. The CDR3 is CASSALGGNEQSF. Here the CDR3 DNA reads TGTGCCAGCAGCGCCCTAGGGGGAAATGAGCAGTCCTTC.